The 20 T cell receptor beta chains given below trace back to one sample, sequenced in a study of blood T cell repertoires in COVID-19. Method: immunoSEQ multiplex PCR; TCRdb's copy keeps in-frame clones and lacks some. The sample holds tens of thousands of clones; more than 65% are singletons and the top ten take around 20%. The sample taken for sequencing was peripheral blood. The source of these receptors is a woman over 75 with active or convalescent COVID-19.

This rearrangement joins TRBV27 to TRBJ1-2; tentatively, D is TRBD1 (5 bases). This CDR3 contains 15 residues. Germline V CDR1 and CDR2: MNHEY, SMNVEV (reference sequence). Between the trimmed V and J ends, which lost 2 bases and 2 bases, there was a span of 12 bases. The CDR3 nucleotides read TGTGCCAGCAGTTTAAGGAGGGGACGAAACTATGGCTACACCTTC. It is translated as CASSLRRGRNYGYTF.

The DNA for the CDR3 is TGTGCCAGCAGACAATCATCGTCCTCAATTTATGGCTACACCTTC. Its protein is CASRQSSSSIYGYTF. This chain uses TRBV6-6 with TRBJ1-2; unclear D gene. Trimming left V 6 bases short and J 5 bases short, with 19 bases between. The germline gives CDR1 MNHNY, CDR2 SVGAGI (reference sequence). This CDR3 contains 15 residues.

V usage is TRBV29-1 and J usage is TRBJ1-2; D is ambiguous. This CDR3 contains 11 residues. The germline V and J ends were trimmed by 8 bases and 3 bases, with 10 bases remaining between them. CDR1 is SQVTM and CDR2 is ANQGSEA in the germline V gene. CDR3 sequence: CSLRTDYGYTF. CDR3 coding DNA: TGCAGCCTGCGGACTGACTATGGCTACACCTTC. Drawing the rest from reference TRBV29-1 and TRBJ1-2, the complete variable domain is SAVISQKPSRDICQRGTSLTIQCQVDSQVTMMFWYRQQPGQSLTLIATANQGSEATYESGFVIDKFPISRPNLTFSTLTVSNMSPEDSSIYLCSLRTDYGYTFGSGTRLTVV.

The chain is built from TRBV10-3 and TRBJ1-1; no reliable D call. The germline V and J ends were trimmed by 4 bases and 1 base, with 10 bases remaining between them. CDR1 ENHRY and CDR2 SYGVKD come from the germline V gene. The CDR3 length is 14 residues. CDR3 coding DNA: TGTGCCATCAGTGTGGAGGGTAGGAACACTGAAGCTTTCTTT. Its translation: CAISVEGRNTEAFF.

This clone was observed a few times. The chain joins TRBV10-1 to TRBJ1-1, with a weak D call TRBD1 (6 bases). Trimming stripped 6 bases from V and 5 bases from J, with 16 bases between. This CDR3 is built from 14 residues. Germline V CDR1 and CDR2: WNHNN, SYGVQD (reference sequence). The CDR3 coding sequence is TGCGCCAGCAGGGGGGCACGAAAAGGAACTGAAGCTTTCTTT. This codes for CASRGARKGTEAFF.

This clone has a handful of counts. Other DNA sequences of this sample code for an identical CDR3. V is TRBV19 and J is TRBJ1-1; D gene ambiguous. Germline V CDR1 and CDR2: LNHDA, SQIVND (reference sequence). Trimming cost V 3 bases and J 7 bases, with 9 bases left between them. The CDR3 has 12 residues. CDR3 residues: CASSISAGEAFF. The CDR3 nucleotides are TGTGCCAGTAGTATCTCGGCAGGTGAAGCTTTCTTT.

The chain recombines TRBV9 with TRBJ2-3; the match to TRBD2 covers 11 bases. The germline V gene has CDR1 SGDLS and CDR2 YYNGEE. The V gene end was trimmed by 0 bases and the J gene end by 8 bases; junction bases not matched to a gene: 2. The CDR3 sequence is 14 residues long. CDR3 in amino acids: CASSVALAGGTQYF. DNA for the CDR3: TGTGCCAGCAGCGTAGCCCTAGCGGGGGGTACGCAGTATTTT.

J is TRBJ1-6 and V is TRBV7-2; 8 bases match TRBD1. The CDR3 is made up of 15 amino acids. J gave up 9 bases and V 5 bases, and 9 bases lay outside the gene matches. In germline, CDR1 is SGHTA, CDR2 FQGNSA. CDR3 in amino acids: CASSPKTGASSPLHF. The CDR3 region has the DNA TGTGCCAGCAGCCCTAAGACAGGGGCGAGTTCACCCCTCCACTTT.

The CDR3 here is CASGQGNYGYTF. The CDR3 DNA follows: TGTGCCTCCGGACAGGGAAACTATGGCTACACCTTC. The chain is built from TRBV28 and TRBJ1-2, with 8 bases that match TRBD1. Germline CDR1 is MDHEN and CDR2 is SYDVKM. The CDR3 extends over 12 amino acids. V dropped 11 bases and J dropped 2; count of bases not matched to a gene: 4.

Note on this clone: Additional DNA sequences in this sample encode the identical CDR3. CDR3 DNA: TGTGCCAGCAGTCAGGGAACTGAAGCTTTCTTT. It specifies CASSQGTEAFF. The gene calls are TRBV6-2 or TRBV6-3 and TRBJ1-1; D may be TRBD1 (5 bases). Trimming took 5 bases from V and 5 from J, leaving 6 bases between them. The CDR3 length is 11 residues. Germline loops: CDR1 MNHEY, CDR2 SVGEGT.

V usage is TRBV7-6 and J usage is TRBJ2-2, with TRBD1 matching 12 bases. The CDR3 covers 18 residues. V was clipped by 6 bases and J by 3 bases; unmatched bases: 11. Germline V lookup: CDR1 SGHVS, CDR2 FNYEAQ. Written as DNA, the CDR3 is TGTGCCAGCAGATTAAGCCGGGACAGGGGGCTTCACACCGGGGAGCTGTTTTTT. This gives the protein CASRLSRDRGLHTGELFF.

The J gene is TRBJ2-1, the V gene TRBV30, with D possibly matching TRBD1 (6 bases). Germline lookup yields CDR1 GTSNPN and CDR2 SVGIG (reference sequence). Trimming cost V 0 bases and J 4 bases, with 16 bases left between them. This CDR3 comprises 16 residues. CDR3 DNA: TGTGCCTGGAGTGTAATTGAGGGGGTGTGGTACAATGAGCAGTTCTTC. This sequence encodes CAWSVIEGVWYNEQFF.

The chain couples TRBV7-2 to TRBJ2-5; 10 nucleotides agree with TRBD2. Trimming at V came to 5 bases and at J to 7 bases, leaving 10 bases not matched to a gene. Germline V gene sequence: CDR1 SGHTA, CDR2 FQGNSA. This CDR3 contains 15 residues. The CDR3 DNA reads as TGTGCCAGCAGCCTCTCCGGGGTAGCGGGGGGGACCCAGTACTTC. Its protein product is CASSLSGVAGGTQYF. Combining the CDR3 with reference TRBV7-2 and TRBJ2-5 gives the whole variable domain GAGVSQSPSNKVTEKGKDVELRCDPISGHTALYWYRQSLGQGLEFLIYFQGNSAPDKSGLPSDRFSAERTGGSVSTLTIQRTQQEDSAVYLCASSLSGVAGGTQYFGPGTRLLVL.

Only a few counts were recorded for this clone. The genes are TRBV7-8 and TRBJ2-3, with 7 bases matching TRBD2. Germline V gives CDR1 SGHVS, CDR2 FQNEAQ. The CDR3 has 15 amino acids. V lost 5 bases and J lost 3; bases outside the gene matches: 8. DNA for the CDR3: TGTGCCAGCAGCGGTTCCTGGGGGGGGACAGATACGCAGTATTTT. Protein product: CASSGSWGGTDTQYF.

J is TRBJ2-3 and V is TRBV19; TRBD2 matches 11 bases. This CDR3 region has 19 residues. The trim removed 2 bases at V and 3 bases at J, leaving 13 bases unmatched. Germline CDR1 LNHDA, CDR2 SQIVND (reference sequence). Here the CDR3 DNA reads TGTGCCAGTAGTATACAATGGCTAGCGGGGGGTGTTCGGACAGATACGCAGTATTTT. It yields the protein CASSIQWLAGGVRTDTQYF.

The V call is TRBV9, the J call TRBJ2-3; D ambiguous. The CDR3 has 16 residues. Germline CDR1 reads SGDLS; CDR2 reads YYNGEE. V shed 3 bases and J shed 0 bases, with 14 bases lying between them. CDR3 sequence: CASSGGSRLSTDTQYF. CDR3 DNA sequence: TGTGCCAGCAGCGGCGGCAGTCGTCTTAGCACAGATACGCAGTATTTT. The variable domain in full, completed from reference TRBV9 and TRBJ2-3, reads DSGVTQTPKHLITATGQRVTLRCSPRSGDLSVYWYQQSLDQGLQFLIQYYNGEERAKGNILERFSAQQFPDLHSELNLSSLELGDSALYFCASSGGSRLSTDTQYFGPGTRLTVL.

V gene TRBV7-6 combines with J gene TRBJ2-2; possibly TRBD1 for D (6 bases). The CDR3 runs 15 residues. The ends were cut back, 5 bases at V and 4 bases at J, with 14 bases in the middle. Germline values: CDR1 SGHVS, CDR2 FNYEAQ. CDR3 loop: CASSRLQGFTGELFF. CDR3 sequence (DNA): TGTGCCAGCAGCCGTCTACAGGGTTTCACCGGGGAGCTGTTTTTT.

J is TRBJ2-1 and V is TRBV30; 8 nucleotides agree with TRBD1. Trimming removed 4 bases from V and 7 bases from J; junction bases left unmatched: 0. In germline, CDR1 is GTSNPN, CDR2 SVGIG (reference sequence). This CDR3 is built from 11 residues. The CDR3 sequence: CAWNRGNEQFF. The CDR3 DNA is TGTGCCTGGAACAGGGGGAATGAGCAGTTCTTC.

The CDR3 DNA reads as TGTGCCAGCTTACTCGGCGGGGCCGCCGGTACGCAGTATTTT. As protein: CASLLGGAAGTQYF. This sequence joins TRBV2 and TRBJ2-3, with D possibly matching TRBD2 (6 bases). Germline values: CDR1 SNHLY, CDR2 FYNNEI. Trimming removed 8 bases from V and 8 bases from J, with 20 bases in between. CDR3 size: 14 residues.

The J gene is TRBJ1-2, the V gene TRBV19; 11 bases are shared with TRBD1. The CDR3 has 15 residues. Losses at the gene ends were 6 bases for V and 4 bases for J; bases not matched to a gene: 7. Per the germline V gene, CDR1 is LNHDA and CDR2 is SQIVND (reference sequence). Written as DNA, the CDR3 is TGTGCCAGTAGCCCCGGGACAGGGGGAAGCTATGGCTACACCTTC. Protein sequence: CASSPGTGGSYGYTF. Complete variable domain (other parts from reference TRBV19 and TRBJ1-2): DGGITQSPKYLFRKEGQNVTLSCEQNLNHDAMYWYRQDPGQGLRLIYYSQIVNDFQKGDIAEGYSVSREKKESFPLTVTSAQKNPTAFYLCASSPGTGGSYGYTFGSGTRLTVV.